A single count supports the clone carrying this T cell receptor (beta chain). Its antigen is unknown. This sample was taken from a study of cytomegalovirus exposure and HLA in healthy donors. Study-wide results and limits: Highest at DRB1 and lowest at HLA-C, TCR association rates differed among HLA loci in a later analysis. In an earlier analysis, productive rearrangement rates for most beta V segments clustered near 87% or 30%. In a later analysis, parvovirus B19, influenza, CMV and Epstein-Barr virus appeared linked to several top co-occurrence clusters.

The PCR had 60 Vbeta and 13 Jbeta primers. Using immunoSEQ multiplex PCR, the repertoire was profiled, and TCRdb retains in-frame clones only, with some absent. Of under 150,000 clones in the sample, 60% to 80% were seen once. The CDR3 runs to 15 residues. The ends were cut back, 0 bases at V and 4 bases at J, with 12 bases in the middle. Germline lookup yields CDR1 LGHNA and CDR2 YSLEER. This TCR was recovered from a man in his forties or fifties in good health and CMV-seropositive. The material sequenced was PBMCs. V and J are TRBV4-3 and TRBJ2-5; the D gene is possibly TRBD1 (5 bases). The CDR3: CASSQEIGRAETQYF. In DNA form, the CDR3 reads TGCGCCAGCAGCCAAGAGATCGGCAGGGCAGAGACCCAGTACTTC.